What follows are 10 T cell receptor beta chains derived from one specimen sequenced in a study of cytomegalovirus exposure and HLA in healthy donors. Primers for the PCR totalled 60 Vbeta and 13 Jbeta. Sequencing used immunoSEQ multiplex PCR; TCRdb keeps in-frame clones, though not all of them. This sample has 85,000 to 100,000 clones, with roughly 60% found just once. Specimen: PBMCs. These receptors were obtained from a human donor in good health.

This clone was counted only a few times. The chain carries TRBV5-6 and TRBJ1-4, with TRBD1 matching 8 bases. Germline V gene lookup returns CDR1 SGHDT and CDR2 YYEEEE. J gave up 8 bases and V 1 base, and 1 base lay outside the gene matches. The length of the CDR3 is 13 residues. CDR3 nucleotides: TGTGCCAGCAGCTTGAGGACAGGGGAAAAACTGTTTTTT. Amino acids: CASSLRTGEKLFF.

The CDR3 bases are TGTGCCAGCAGCGCCCGGACTAGCGTGGAGACCCAGTACTTC. It specifies CASSARTSVETQYF. This sequence joins TRBV9 and TRBJ2-5; 9 positions match TRBD2. The junction had 5 bases not matched to a gene; V was cut back by 3 bases and J by 5 bases. In germline, CDR1 is SGDLS, CDR2 YYNGEE. The CDR3 spans 14 residues.

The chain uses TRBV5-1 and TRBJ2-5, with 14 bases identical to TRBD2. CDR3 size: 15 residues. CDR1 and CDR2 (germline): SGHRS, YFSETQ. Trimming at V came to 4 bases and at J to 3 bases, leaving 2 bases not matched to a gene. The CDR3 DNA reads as TGCGCCAGCAGCGCGGGACTAGCGGGGGAAGAGACCCAGTACTTC. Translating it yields CASSAGLAGEETQYF.

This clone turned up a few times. CDR3 protein: CASSLQGTSGVNEQFF. As DNA, the CDR3 is TGTGCCAGCAGCTTACAGGGGACTAGCGGGGTGAATGAGCAGTTCTTC. This chain links TRBV7-3 with TRBJ2-1, with 13 bases aligning to TRBD2. This CDR3 contains 16 residues. Germline V CDR1 and CDR2: SGHTA, FQGTGA. The ends lost 2 bases at V and 7 bases at J; junction bases unmatched: 5.

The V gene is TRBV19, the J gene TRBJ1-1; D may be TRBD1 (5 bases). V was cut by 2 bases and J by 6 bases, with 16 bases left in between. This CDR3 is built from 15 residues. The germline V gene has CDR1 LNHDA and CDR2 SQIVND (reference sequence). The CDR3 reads CASSIPQGGMPEAFF. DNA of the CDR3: TGTGCCAGTAGTATACCCCAGGGAGGAATGCCTGAAGCTTTCTTT. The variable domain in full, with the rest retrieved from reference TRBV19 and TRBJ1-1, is DGGITQSPKYLFRKEGQNVTLSCEQNLNHDAMYWYRQDPGQGLRLIYYSQIVNDFQKGDIAEGYSVSREKKESFPLTVTSAQKNPTAFYLCASSIPQGGMPEAFFGQGTRLTVV.

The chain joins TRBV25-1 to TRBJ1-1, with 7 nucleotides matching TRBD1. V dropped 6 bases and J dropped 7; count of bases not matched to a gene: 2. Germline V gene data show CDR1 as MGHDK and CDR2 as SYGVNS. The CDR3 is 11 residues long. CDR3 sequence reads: CASRDRNEAFF. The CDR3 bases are TGTGCCAGCAGGGACAGGAATGAAGCTTTCTTT.

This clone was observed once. Written as DNA, the CDR3 is TGTGCCAGCAGCCGGGACAGCCGAACTAACACTGAAGCTTTCTTT. Its translation: CASSRDSRTNTEAFF. This rearrangement joins TRBV5-4 to TRBJ1-1; 7 bases align to TRBD1. V was pared by 4 bases and J by 2 bases, with 8 bases of the junction left unmatched. Looked up from germline, CDR1 is SGHNT and CDR2 is YYREEE (reference sequence). The CDR3 loop spans 15 amino acids.

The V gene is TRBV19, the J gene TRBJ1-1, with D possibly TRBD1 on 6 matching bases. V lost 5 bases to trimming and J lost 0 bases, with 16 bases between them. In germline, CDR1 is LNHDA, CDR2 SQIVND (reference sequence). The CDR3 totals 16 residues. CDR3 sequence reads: CASSPGTPILNTEAFF. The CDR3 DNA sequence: TGTGCCAGTAGTCCCGGGACACCCATTTTGAACACTGAAGCTTTCTTT.

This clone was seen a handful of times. CDR3 nucleotide sequence: TGCGCCAGCAGCCAAGATATCCGCTCTGGGGCCAACGTCCTGACTTTC. Its translation is CASSQDIRSGANVLTF. The chain has TRBV4-3 and TRBJ2-6; D not certain. Between the trimmed V and J ends, which lost 0 bases and 0 bases, there was a span of 6 bases. Germline values: CDR1 LGHNA, CDR2 YSLEER. The CDR3 is made up of 16 amino acids.

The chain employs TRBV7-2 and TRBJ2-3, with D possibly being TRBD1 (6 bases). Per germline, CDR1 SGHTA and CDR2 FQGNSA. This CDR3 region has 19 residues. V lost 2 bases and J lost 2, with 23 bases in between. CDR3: CASSLNFRTALQYTDTQYF. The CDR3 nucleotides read TGTGCCAGCAGCTTAAATTTTCGGACAGCGCTGCAATACACAGATACGCAGTATTTT.